The 24 T cell receptor beta chains below were found in one sample sequenced in a study of neurological immune-mediated disorders. TCRdb re-derived calls from the 5' RACE reads in MiXCR, one entry per CDR3 protein. The data show about 95,000 distinct CDR3 sequences, 3% to 4% seen once. Sequencing was done on a sample of PBMCs. The receptors come from a woman under 30 with multiple sclerosis.

In its sample, this clonotype was seen many times. This chain joins TRBV12-3 or TRBV12-4 and TRBJ1-1; 10 bases agree with TRBD1. The CDR3 runs to 14 residues. V lost 6 bases, J lost 11 bases, and 12 bases stayed unmatched. The CDR3 spells CASSPGQGVTYAFF. In nucleotides, the CDR3 is TGTGCCAGCAGCCCTGGACAGGGGGTGACCTACGCTTTCTTT.

Ten or more counts support this clonotype. The chain links TRBV6-6 to TRBJ2-7; TRBD1 aligns across 8 bases. The CDR3 loop spans 14 amino acids. Germline trimming cut 3 bases from V and 5 bases from J; bases unmatched to any gene: 6. Germline loops: CDR1 MNHNY, CDR2 SVGAGI (reference sequence). CDR3 coding DNA: TGTGCCAGCAGTTATCTCCTGACAGGGGACGAGCAGTACTTC. Translating gives CASSYLLTGDEQYF.

At least ten counts were recorded for this clonotype. The chain links TRBV20-1 to TRBJ2-5; weak D call: TRBD2 (6 bases). Germline loops: CDR1 DFQATT, CDR2 SNEGSKA (reference sequence). This CDR3 region has 14 residues. V dropped 3 bases and J dropped 2 bases, with 13 bases sitting between them. CDR3 region: CSARSGRGQETQYF. CDR3 sequence (DNA): TGCAGTGCTAGGAGTGGTCGGGGGCAAGAGACCCAGTACTTC.

This clonotype came up many times. V is TRBV10-3 and J is TRBJ1-2; weak D call: TRBD1 (5 bases). Trimming removed 3 bases at V and 6 bases at J, with 14 bases between. The CDR3 is 14 residues long. Germline V gene lookup returns CDR1 ENHRY and CDR2 SYGVKD. CDR3 residues: CAISESGGKNGYTF. The CDR3 nucleotides are TGTGCCATCAGTGAAAGCGGGGGGAAGAATGGCTACACCTTC.

This clonotype was seen ten or more times. The J gene is TRBJ2-7, the V gene TRBV6-1, with D perhaps TRBD1 (6 bases). CDR3 length: 15 residues. Per germline, CDR1 MNHNS and CDR2 SASEGT. Deletions cut 4 bases from V and 0 bases from J, with 13 bases between. CDR3 sequence (DNA): TGTGCCAGCAGTGGAAGGTGGGGGCCCTCCTACGAGCAGTACTTC. Translated: CASSGRWGPSYEQYF.

There are many counts of this clonotype. Written as DNA, the CDR3 is TGTGCCACCAGTGACCGGGTGTACAATGAGCAGTTCTTC. It codes for CATSDRVYNEQFF. The chain employs TRBV24-1 and TRBJ2-1, with D unclear. The CDR3 sequence is 13 residues long. Germline-derived CDR1 and CDR2 are KGHDR and SFDVKD. The V end was cut by 4 bases, the J end by 4 bases, with 7 bases between.

The rearrangement uses TRBV18 and TRBJ2-7, with 11 bases identical to TRBD1. The CDR3 extends over 15 amino acids. The ends lost 3 bases at V and 2 bases at J; junction bases unmatched: 3. Germline loops: CDR1 KGHSH, CDR2 LQKENI. The CDR3 reads CASSPDRGRAYEQYF. The CDR3 coding sequence is TGTGCCAGCTCACCGGACAGGGGGCGCGCCTACGAGCAGTACTTC. The variable domain in full, completed from reference TRBV18 and TRBJ2-7, reads NAGVMQNPRHLVRRRGQEARLRCSPMKGHSHVYWYRQLPEEGLKFMVYLQKENIIDESGMPKERFSAEFPKEGPSILRIQQVVRGDSAAYFCASSPDRGRAYEQYFGPGTRLTVT.

This clonotype was seen ten or more times. This rearrangement joins TRBV15 to TRBJ2-2, with 11 bases that match TRBD2. There are 19 residues in the CDR3. J was trimmed by 0 bases and V by 5 bases; bases with no gene match: 11. Germline V gene data show CDR1 as LNHNV and CDR2 as YYDKDF (reference sequence). This CDR3 reads CATSSSGGPPATNTGELFF. Here the CDR3 DNA reads TGTGCCACCAGCTCTAGCGGGGGGCCTCCCGCCACGAACACCGGGGAGCTGTTTTTT.

This sequence joins TRBV10-3 and TRBJ1-2; no clear D. V lost 6 bases and J 6 bases, leaving 14 bases between the germline ends. CDR3 length: 13 amino acids. Germline CDR1 and CDR2: ENHRY and SYGVKD. This CDR3 is CAIRGRLSDGYTF. The CDR3 DNA follows: TGTGCCATCAGGGGCAGGCTCTCGGATGGCTACACCTTC.

Many counts were recorded for this clonotype. The rearrangement joins TRBV6-1 to TRBJ1-2; unclear D gene. The CDR3 loop spans 10 amino acids. Deletions cut 6 bases from V and 7 bases from J, with 6 bases between. CDR1 and CDR2 (germline): MNHNS, SASEGT. The CDR3 is CASRFSGYTF. The CDR3 DNA is TGTGCCAGCAGATTTAGTGGCTACACCTTC.

There are many counts of this clonotype. The rearrangement joins TRBV5-5 to TRBJ2-1, with 7 nucleotides matching TRBD1. CDR1 is SGHKS and CDR2 is YYEKEE in the germline V gene (reference sequence). This CDR3 is built from 16 residues. With V trimmed by 5 bases and J by 1 base, 9 bases remained unmatched. CDR3 residues: CASSFITGVSYNEQFF. For the CDR3, the DNA is TGTGCCAGCAGTTTTATCACAGGGGTGTCCTACAATGAGCAGTTCTTC. The variable domain in full, completed from reference TRBV5-5 and TRBJ2-1, reads DAGVTQSPTHLIKTRGQQVTLRCSPISGHKSVSWYQQVLGQGPQFIFQYYEKEERGRGNFPDRFSARQFPNYSSELNVNALLLGDSALYLCASSFITGVSYNEQFFGPGTRLTVL.

At least ten counts were recorded for this clonotype. The chain recombines TRBV10-3 with TRBJ2-2; D is unclear. Germline loops: CDR1 ENHRY, CDR2 SYGVKD. The V and J ends lost 2 bases and 7 bases respectively, with 11 bases between them. The CDR3 loop spans 14 amino acids. The CDR3 loop reads CAISEEPEFGELFF. The DNA for the CDR3 is TGTGCCATCAGTGAGGAACCGGAATTCGGGGAGCTGTTTTTT.

This clonotype occurred many times. The chain couples TRBV27 to TRBJ1-5, with 7 nucleotides matching TRBD1. CDR3 size: 15 residues. V gave up 3 bases and J gave up 6 bases; unmatched junction bases: 8. CDR1 is MNHEY, CDR2 SMNVEV, per germline (reference sequence). CDR3 amino acids: CASSFSGQVGQPQHF. The CDR3 DNA reads TGTGCCAGCAGTTTTTCCGGACAGGTTGGTCAGCCCCAGCATTTT.

In its sample, this clonotype was seen many times. This chain uses TRBV5-1 with TRBJ1-2, with 8 bases that match TRBD1. This CDR3 comprises 14 residues. The junction had 7 bases not matched to a gene; V was cut back by 4 bases and J by 5 bases. Germline V lookup: CDR1 SGHRS, CDR2 YFSETQ. The CDR3 spells CASSPGQALYGYTF. DNA for the CDR3: TGCGCCAGCAGCCCGGGACAGGCTTTATATGGCTACACCTTC.

This clonotype appeared many times. V is TRBV12-3 or TRBV12-4 and J is TRBJ1-5; maybe TRBD1 (6 bases). The CDR3 runs to 16 residues. Trimming stripped 1 base from V and 3 bases from J, with 13 bases between. CDR3 loop: CASSLEGDIYNQPQHF. The CDR3 DNA is TGTGCCAGCAGTTTAGAAGGGGACATTTACAATCAGCCCCAGCATTTT.

This clonotype appeared many times. This chain uses TRBV10-3 with TRBJ2-7; D unclear. The V gene lost 3 bases and the J gene lost 5 bases, with 11 bases spanning the gap. This CDR3 contains 13 residues. The germline gives CDR1 ENHRY, CDR2 SYGVKD. CDR3 in amino acids: CAISEKGPHEQYF. The CDR3, as DNA: TGTGCCATCAGTGAAAAGGGCCCCCACGAGCAGTACTTC.

This clonotype was detected a few times. V usage is TRBV20-1 and J usage is TRBJ2-7; 12 bases line up with TRBD1. V shed 6 bases and J 7 bases; nucleotides not matched to a gene: 7. The CDR3 consists of 13 residues. Germline V gives CDR1 DFQATT, CDR2 SNEGSKA (reference sequence). CDR3 coding DNA: TGCAGTGCAGCGGGACAGGGGGCGGGTGAGCAGTACTTC. Encoded protein: CSAAGQGAGEQYF.

This clonotype appeared many times. The V call is TRBV7-9, the J call TRBJ1-2, with a possible D match to TRBD1 (6 bases). Trimming removed 3 bases from V and 6 bases from J, with 17 bases in between. The length of the CDR3 is 15 residues. The germline gives CDR1 SEHNR, CDR2 FQNEAQ (reference sequence). CDR3 DNA sequence: TGTGCCAGCAGCTTTATCGTACAGGGACCCCATGGCTACACCTTC. Amino acid sequence: CASSFIVQGPHGYTF.

In its sample, this clonotype was seen many times. The chain employs TRBV5-4 and TRBJ2-7, with TRBD2 identical over 9 bases. The CDR3 has 16 amino acids. Trimming cost V 4 bases and J 4 bases; bases outside gene matches: 12. Germline loops: CDR1 SGHNT, CDR2 YYREEE (reference sequence). The CDR3 loop is CASSRESASGKYEQYF. The CDR3 DNA reads TGTGCCAGCAGCAGGGAATCGGCTAGCGGGAAATACGAGCAGTACTTC.

This clonotype showed up many times. The chain recombines TRBV27 with TRBJ1-1; 8 nucleotides match TRBD1. V dropped 3 bases and J dropped 1; count of bases not matched to a gene: 4. The CDR3 runs to 15 residues. CDR1 and CDR2 from the germline V gene are MNHEY and SMNVEV (reference sequence). The CDR3: CASSFQGQANTEAFF. CDR3 nucleotide sequence: TGTGCCAGCAGTTTCCAGGGACAGGCGAACACTGAAGCTTTCTTT.

This clonotype was found many times. The chain has TRBV7-2 and TRBJ2-1; D unclear. The length of the CDR3 is 13 residues. Germline CDR1 is SGHTA and CDR2 is FQGNSA. V lost 2 bases and J 6 bases, leaving 8 bases between the germline ends. CDR3 coding DNA: TGTGCCAGCAGCTTATCGTGGGGCAATGAGCAGTTCTTC. Residues: CASSLSWGNEQFF.

This clonotype was observed many times. The V call is TRBV5-1, the J call TRBJ1-4, with D possibly TRBD1 on 5 matching bases. Germline values: CDR1 SGHRS, CDR2 YFSETQ. V lost 0 bases and J 9 bases, leaving 15 bases between the germline ends. The CDR3 length is 15 residues. CDR3: CASSLEGRSDQKLFF. DNA for the CDR3: TGCGCCAGCAGCTTGGAGGGACGATCAGACCAAAAACTGTTTTTT. Together with reference TRBV5-1 and TRBJ1-4, the CDR3 gives the full variable domain: KAGVTQTPRYLIKTRGQQVTLSCSPISGHRSVSWYQQTPGQGLQFLFEYFSETQRNKGNFPGRFSGRQFSNSRSEMNVSTLELGDSALYLCASSLEGRSDQKLFFGSGTQLSVL.

In its sample, this clonotype was seen many times. The rearrangement joins TRBV18 to TRBJ2-3; TRBD2 might be the D (6 bases). Germline V gene lookup returns CDR1 KGHSH and CDR2 LQKENI. V lost 0 bases to trimming and J lost 1 base, with 8 bases between them. The CDR3 has 15 residues. The CDR3 loop is CASSPPTGGTDTQYF. The DNA for the CDR3 is TGTGCCAGCTCACCACCGACGGGGGGCACAGATACGCAGTATTTT.

This clonotype was counted many times. The chain has TRBV6-5 and TRBJ2-2, with D uncertain. V shed 7 bases and J shed 9 bases, with 12 bases lying between them. The CDR3 covers 12 residues. The germline CDR1 and CDR2 sequences are MNHEY and SVGAGI. Written as DNA, the CDR3 is TGTGCCAGCATATCGGCGAGCCGGGAGCTGTTTTTT. It is translated as CASISASRELFF.